Shown below are 20 T cell receptor beta chains from a single sample sequenced in a study of tumor-infiltrating lymphocytes in primary liver carcinoma. Both RNA and DNA were isolated together from around 18-30 mg of bulk tissue that had not been sorted. The researchers produced TCR beta cDNA from around 0.5 ug total RNA with a constant-region primer. Sequencing libraries for TCR beta derived from three nested multiplex PCR rounds that used slightly modified ARM-PCR. The study ran its first two PCR rounds for approximately 10 cycles each, using TRBV1-TRBV30 forward primers and a C-beta reverse primer. MiXCR, run by TCRdb on the multiplex PCR reads, gives a single entry per CDR3 protein. The sample holds 150,000 to 200,000 distinct CDR3 sequences; around four fifths are singletons and the top ten take approximately 18%. The sequenced sample consisted of tumor tissue from primary liver carcinoma. These receptors came from a man in his forties with primary liver carcinoma and hepatitis B virus infection.

This clonotype was seen a single time. The chain employs TRBV4-1 and TRBJ2-1; D might be TRBD2 (6 bases). Germline assignment: CDR1 MGHRA and CDR2 YSYEKL. Trimming stripped 1 base from V and 16 bases from J, with 17 bases between. This CDR3 has 13 amino acids. This chain's CDR3 is CASSQGDAGLDFF. The CDR3 region has the DNA TGCGCCAGCAGCCAAGGAGATGCGGGACTGGATTTCTTC.

This clonotype has at least ten counts. This sequence joins TRBV6-5 and TRBJ1-2, with 9 positions matching TRBD1. The CDR3 length is 13 residues. J lost 8 bases, V lost 6 bases, and 7 bases had no gene match. Germline CDR1 and CDR2: MNHEY and SVGAGI. CDR3 coding DNA: TGTGCCAGCAGCCCACAGGGGGCGGTCGGCTACACCTTC. Translation: CASSPQGAVGYTF.

On this clonotype itself: The junction differs from germline at one of its ends, possibly a read error. The rearrangement uses TRBV4-2 and TRBJ2-1; tentatively, D is TRBD2 (7 bases). CDR1 is LGHNA, CDR2 YNFKEQ, per germline. CDR3 size: 16 residues. CDR3 region: CASSQTSSGRDNKQFF. The DNA of the CDR3 is TGTGCCAGCAGCCAGACGAGTAGTGGGAGGGACAATAAGCAGTTCTTC.

As regards this clonotype: Its ends do not fully match the called genes, so a read error is possible. The chain couples TRBV12-3 or TRBV12-4 to TRBJ1-1; D might be TRBD1 (5 bases). The CDR3 sequence is 12 residues long. CDR3 sequence (DNA): TGTGCCAGCAGAAAGGGGCGGGCTGAAGCTTACTTT. This gives the protein CASRKGRAEAYF.

V usage is TRBV4-1 and J usage is TRBJ2-1; 13 nucleotides agree with TRBD2. Germline V gene sequence: CDR1 MGHRA, CDR2 YSYEKL. This CDR3 is 17 amino acids long. V lost 4 bases, J lost 7 bases, and 10 bases stayed unmatched. CDR3 in amino acids: CASSPLITSGRGNEQFF. The CDR3 DNA sequence: TGCGCCAGCAGCCCTTTGATAACTAGCGGGAGGGGAAATGAGCAGTTCTTC.

Of note for this clonotype: At one of its ends the junction is not consistent with the germline gene, which may arise from a read error. The chain uses TRBV12-3 or TRBV12-4 and TRBJ1-4; D is uncertain. The CDR3 sequence is 14 residues long. DNA of the CDR3: TGTGCCAGCGGTTTAAGTGGGGTTGGTGAAAAAGTGTTTTTT. It encodes CASGLSGVGEKVFF.

About this clonotype itself: An end of the junction differs from the germline gene, which may be a read error. This chain joins TRBV29-1 and TRBJ2-7; TRBD2 matches at 7 bases. The CDR3 loop spans 13 amino acids. Germline loops: CDR1 SQVTM, CDR2 ANQGSEA. The chain's CDR3 is CSVTWMGRGEQYF. DNA for the CDR3: TGCAGCGTAACCTGGATGGGGAGGGGAGAGCAATACTTC.

To note about this clonotype: The junction departs from the called germline gene at one end, perhaps through a read error. The V call is TRBV11-2, the J call TRBJ2-7; 8 positions agree with TRBD1. Germline-derived CDR1 and CDR2 are SGHAT and FQNNGV. The CDR3 spans 16 residues. CDR3 sequence (DNA): TGTGCCAGAAGCTTAGCAGGGGGCCCCTTTGACTACGAGCAGCGCTTC. Residues: CARSLAGGPFDYEQRF. Full variable domain (outside the CDR3, taken from reference TRBV11-2 and TRBJ2-7): EAGVAQSPRYKIIEKRQSVAFWCNPISGHATLYWYQQILGQGPKLLIQFQNNGVVDDSQLPKDRFSAERLKGVDSTLKIQPAKLEDSAVYLCARSLAGGPFDYEQRFGPGTRLTVT.

CDR3: CSVEDASGRGRRNEQFF. DNA of the CDR3: TGCAGCGTTGAAGATGCCAGCGGGAGGGGTCGACGTAATGAGCAGTTCTTC. V is TRBV29-1 and J is TRBJ2-1; 10 nucleotides agree with TRBD2. The germline gives CDR1 SQVTM, CDR2 ANQGSEA. With 0 bases clipped from V and 7 bases from J, the junction kept 12 bases outside the gene matches. This CDR3 is built from 17 residues.

This clonotype was seen just once. One junction end does not reproduce the germline sequence, and a read error may be involved. The chain carries TRBV29-1 and TRBJ2-3, with D perhaps TRBD2 (6 bases). The CDR3 has 11 amino acids. Germline CDR1 is SQVTM and CDR2 is ANQGSEA. The CDR3 here is CNAGKTDTRYF. The CDR3 DNA follows: TGCAACGCGGGAAAGACAGATACGCGGTATTTT.

The gene calls are TRBV6-2 or TRBV6-3 and TRBJ1-1; D unresolved. The CDR3 contains 11 residues. Between the trimmed V and J ends, which lost 6 bases and 11 bases, there was a span of 13 bases. The germline V gene encodes CDR1 MNHEY and CDR2 SVGEGT. CDR3 coding DNA: TGTGCCAGCAGGTCAGCAGGACGGGCTTTCTTT. It translates to CASRSAGRAFF.

As regards this clonotype: Here the CDR3 omits its conserved ending phenylalanine or tryptophan, so a read error is the likely source. This rearrangement joins TRBV4-2 to TRBJ1-3, with 9 bases that match TRBD1. Trimming at V came to 0 bases and at J to 0 bases, leaving 15 bases not matched to a gene. Germline lookup yields CDR1 LGHNA and CDR2 YNFKEQ. CDR3 length: 21 amino acids. The DNA of the CDR3 is TGTGCCAGCAGCCAAGAAGGCTTGACAGGGGGTCATATTTCCTCTGGAAACACCATATATTTA. The encoded protein is CASSQEGLTGGHISSGNTIYL.

For this clonotype: As the CDR3 is not closed by the conserved phenylalanine or tryptophan, this likely results from a read error. This chain's CDR3 is CANSLDGDAYEQYC. The CDR3 DNA sequence: TGTGCCAACAGCTTAGATGGAGATGCCTACGAGCAGTACTGC. This sequence joins TRBV11-2 and TRBJ2-7; D gene uncertain. CDR3 length: 14 amino acids. CDR1 SGHAT and CDR2 FQNNGV come from the germline V gene.

This clonotype has a single count. Likely a read error: the CDR3 ends without its conserved phenylalanine or tryptophan. This chain joins TRBV5-1 and TRBJ2-7; 11 bases agree with TRBD1. Germline trimming cut 8 bases from V and 6 bases from J; bases unmatched to any gene: 10. The CDR3 sequence is 14 residues long. Germline loops: CDR1 SGHRS, CDR2 YFSETQ. The CDR3 DNA follows: TGCGCCAGTAGATTCGGACAGGGGGCGGTCGAGCAGTACATC. Its protein is CASRFGQGAVEQYI.

In DNA form, the CDR3 reads TGCAGCGAGGCTGTGAGCGGGATCTACAATGAGCAGTTCTTC. Translating gives CSEAVSGIYNEQFF. The chain uses TRBV29-1 and TRBJ2-1; TRBD2 matches at 7 bases. J was trimmed by 3 bases and V by 7 bases; bases with no gene match: 9. The CDR3 is 14 residues long. Germline V gene sequence: CDR1 SQVTM, CDR2 ANQGSEA.

Points on this clonotype: A junction boundary mismatches the germline segment, possibly from a read error. The CDR3 protein is CASNYQTSFNEQLF. The CDR3 region has the DNA TGTGCCAGCAATTACCAGACTAGTTTTAATGAGCAGCTCTTC. The V gene is TRBV6-5, the J gene TRBJ2-1; D may be TRBD2 (6 bases). CDR3 length equals 14 residues. Germline-derived CDR1 and CDR2 are MNHEY and SVGAGI.

At least ten counts were recorded for this clonotype. The chain couples TRBV28 to TRBJ2-5; maybe TRBD1 (5 bases). Germline assignment: CDR1 MDHEN and CDR2 SYDVKM. The CDR3 runs to 13 residues. V gave up 6 bases and J gave up 2 bases, with 10 bases separating them. CDR3 in amino acids: CASRPTEQETQYF. The CDR3 DNA sequence: TGTGCCAGCAGACCGACAGAACAAGAGACCCAGTACTTC. The entire variable domain, with the rest obtained from reference TRBV28 and TRBJ2-5, is as follows: DVKVTQSSRYLVKRTGEKVFLECVQDMDHENMFWYRQDPGLGLRLIYFSYDVKMKEKGDIPEGYSVSREKKERFSLILESASTNQTSMYLCASRPTEQETQYFGPGTRLLVL.

This rearrangement joins TRBV28 to TRBJ1-4; 7 bases are a match to TRBD1. Per germline, CDR1 MDHEN and CDR2 SYDVKM. With V trimmed by 11 bases and J by 6 bases, 12 bases remained unmatched. The CDR3 is 14 amino acids. DNA for the CDR3: TGTGCCTGCATCCATACAGGGGCGGATGAAAAACTGTTTTTT. Residues: CACIHTGADEKLFF.

A remark on this clonotype: Germline and junction disagree at one end, which may indicate a read error. The chain employs TRBV5-6 and TRBJ2-7, with D tentatively TRBD1 (6 bases). CDR1 and CDR2 from the germline V gene are SGHDT and YYEEEE. The CDR3 covers 13 residues. DNA for the CDR3: TGTGCCAGCAGCTCCAGGGGCCCATACGAGCTGTACTTC. It translates to CASSSRGPYELYF.

To note about this clonotype: A much larger clonotype is one base distant, so this may be a read error. The J gene is TRBJ2-5, the V gene TRBV6-2 or TRBV6-3, with unresolved D. V lost 2 bases, J lost 1 base, and 5 bases lay in between. CDR3 length: 13 residues. Germline CDR1 MNHEY, CDR2 SVGEGT. The CDR3 spells CASSYRAQETQYF. The CDR3 DNA is TGTGCCAGCAGTTACCGGGCCCAAGAGACCCAGTACTTC.